This T cell receptor beta chain was sequenced in a study of CD8 T cells in ankylosing spondylitis. Study-wide results and caveats: Matched ankylosing spondylitis synovial fluid reportedly contained a significantly enriched population of disease-linked clones. Certain motif variants had earlier been reported in reactive arthritis synovial fluid and blood. A TCR beta motif made of fewer than 10 highly homologous variants seemed typical of ankylosing spondylitis blood.

As for this clonotype: What it binds is unknown.

Losses at the gene ends were 3 bases for V and 2 bases for J; bases not matched to a gene: 4. The CDR3 sequence is 14 residues long. The V gene's germline CDR1 is SGHRS and CDR2 YFSETQ. TCRdb reanalysed the 5' RACE reads using MiXCR and keeps one entry per CDR3 protein. This sample has about 120,000 distinct CDR3 sequences, with about 13% found just once. The J gene is TRBJ2-5, the V gene TRBV5-1, with 7 nucleotides matching TRBD1. The sequence was obtained from a female donor with ankylosing spondylitis or in good health (not recorded which). The sample comprised blood, either unsorted or a sorted T cell fraction (not recorded which). CDR3 DNA: TGCGCCAGCAGCTCCGGGACAGCTCAAGAGACCCAGTACTTC. As protein: CASSSGTAQETQYF. The variable domain in full, completed from reference TRBV5-1 and TRBJ2-5, reads KAGVTQTPRYLIKTRGQQVTLSCSPISGHRSVSWYQQTPGQGLQFLFEYFSETQRNKGNFPGRFSGRQFSNSRSEMNVSTLELGDSALYLCASSSGTAQETQYFGPGTRLLVL.